A single sample gave rise to the 32 T cell receptor beta chains below, sequenced in a study of radiotherapy plus CTLA-4 blockade in lung cancer. Produced via immunoSEQ multiplex PCR; TCRdb's table is partial and in-frame only. The sample shows 25,000 to 35,000 clones, around 80% of them seen only once. Sequences were derived from peripheral blood, sampled from a patient treated with radiotherapy plus ipilimumab. The receptors originated from a human donor with non-small cell lung cancer who had stable disease on radiotherapy plus ipilimumab.

This chain links TRBV5-1 with TRBJ2-7, with TRBD2 matching over 16 bases. CDR3 length: 18 residues. V shed 0 bases, J shed 5 bases, and the junction held 8 bases outside the gene matches. CDR1 is SGHRS, CDR2 YFSETQ, per germline. CDR3 sequence (DNA): TGCGCCAGCAGCTTGGTTCGGGGACTAGCGGGGGGGCCCGACGAGCAGTACTTC. Translation: CASSLVRGLAGGPDEQYF.

The chain joins TRBV4-1 to TRBJ2-5; the D gene is possibly TRBD2 (5 bases). The germline gives CDR1 MGHRA, CDR2 YSYEKL. This CDR3 comprises 15 residues. V was shortened by 1 base and J by 8 bases, with 17 bases between the two germline ends. The CDR3: CASSQAEDPFTTQYF. CDR3 DNA: TGCGCCAGCAGCCAAGCGGAGGATCCGTTTACAACCCAGTACTTC.

The J gene is TRBJ1-1, the V gene TRBV4-3; no clear D gene. This CDR3 spans 16 amino acids. The V gene's germline CDR1 is LGHNA and CDR2 YSLEER. Deletions cut 0 bases from V and 0 bases from J, with 11 bases between. The CDR3 sequence: CASSQDIRFMNTEAFF. Written as DNA, the CDR3 is TGCGCCAGCAGCCAAGATATCCGATTCATGAACACTGAAGCTTTCTTT.

The J gene is TRBJ2-5, the V gene TRBV25-1; 8 nucleotides line up with TRBD2. There are 17 residues in the CDR3. The junction had 18 bases not matched to a gene; V was cut back by 7 bases and J by 5 bases. The germline V gene has CDR1 MGHDK and CDR2 SYGVNS. The CDR3 DNA is TGTGCCAGCAATCCTCCTGGGGGTAGCGGGGAGTTGGAGACCCAGTACTTC. It codes for CASNPPGGSGELETQYF. Using reference TRBV25-1 and TRBJ2-5 for the parts outside the CDR3, the full variable domain is EADIYQTPRYLVIGTGKKITLECSQTMGHDKMYWYQQDPGMELHLIHYSYGVNSTEKGDLSSESTVSRIRTEHFPLTLESARPSHTSQYLCASNPPGGSGELETQYFGPGTRLLVL.

This chain links TRBV2 with TRBJ1-4; D gene ambiguous. V gave up 7 bases and J gave up 4 bases, with 16 bases separating them. Germline loops: CDR1 SNHLY, CDR2 FYNNEI. CDR3 length: 15 residues. The CDR3 region is CASNPAGMNNEKLFF. CDR3 nucleotides: TGTGCCAGCAACCCCGCCGGTATGAATAATGAAAAACTGTTTTTT.

This chain connects TRBV6-1 to TRBJ2-6; unclear D gene. V was shortened by 6 bases and J by 4 bases, with 13 bases between the two germline ends. This CDR3 is 15 amino acids long. Germline V gene lookup returns CDR1 MNHNS and CDR2 SASEGT. The CDR3 spells CASRRKVVGANVLTF. CDR3 nucleotides: TGTGCCAGCAGGCGTAAGGTGGTGGGGGCCAACGTCCTGACTTTC.

The gene calls are TRBV25-1 and TRBJ1-1; 7 nucleotides agree with TRBD1. Unmatched junction bases numbered 6, after V lost 7 bases and J lost 4 bases. This CDR3 contains 13 residues. CDR1 and CDR2 from the germline V gene are MGHDK and SYGVNS. CDR3: CASTEGASTEAFF. As DNA, the CDR3 is TGTGCCAGCACGGAGGGGGCGAGCACTGAAGCTTTCTTT.

J is TRBJ2-1 and V is TRBV13, with TRBD1 matching over 9 bases. V shed 5 bases and J 5 bases; nucleotides not matched to a gene: 13. This CDR3 contains 17 residues. CDR1 and CDR2 from the germline V gene are PRHDT and FYEKMQ (reference sequence). The CDR3 DNA sequence: TGTGCCAGCAGCGTCAGTATAGGGACAGGGTGGCACAATGAGCAGTTCTTC. It specifies CASSVSIGTGWHNEQFF.

For the CDR3, the DNA is TGCGCCAGCAGCTTGTCAGGGGTCGGCGATCAGCCCCAGCATTTT. It translates to CASSLSGVGDQPQHF. The chain employs TRBV5-1 and TRBJ1-5; perhaps TRBD1 as D (6 bases). V lost 1 base and J lost 5, with 13 bases in between. The CDR3 has 15 amino acids. Germline CDR1 is SGHRS and CDR2 is YFSETQ. The full variable domain, in which reference TRBV5-1 and TRBJ1-5 provide the parts outside the CDR3, is KAGVTQTPRYLIKTRGQQVTLSCSPISGHRSVSWYQQTPGQGLQFLFEYFSETQRNKGNFPGRFSGRQFSNSRSEMNVSTLELGDSALYLCASSLSGVGDQPQHFGDGTRLSIL.

The chain uses TRBV25-1 and TRBJ1-4; D remains unclear. Trimming removed 2 bases at V and 8 bases at J, with 12 bases between. The CDR3 has 14 amino acids. Looked up from germline, CDR1 is MGHDK and CDR2 is SYGVNS. CDR3 residues: CASSENLVGEKLFF. The CDR3 coding sequence is TGTGCCAGCAGTGAAAATTTAGTAGGAGAAAAACTGTTTTTT. Together with reference TRBV25-1 and TRBJ1-4, the CDR3 gives the full variable domain: EADIYQTPRYLVIGTGKKITLECSQTMGHDKMYWYQQDPGMELHLIHYSYGVNSTEKGDLSSESTVSRIRTEHFPLTLESARPSHTSQYLCASSENLVGEKLFFGSGTQLSVL.

J is TRBJ1-1 and V is TRBV11-2, with D uncertain. CDR1 is SGHAT, CDR2 FQNNGV, per germline. The CDR3 spans 13 residues. Trimming pared 4 bases from V and 10 bases from J, leaving 16 bases between. CDR3 sequence (DNA): TGTGCCAGCAGCTCGATCAGCCAACCAGGAGCTTTCTTT. Amino acids: CASSSISQPGAFF.

This clone was detected once. Germline and junction disagree at one end, which may indicate a read error. The chain carries TRBV6-5 and TRBJ2-1; no clear D. CDR3 length: 12 amino acids. From germline, CDR1 is MNHEY and CDR2 SVGAGI. As DNA, the CDR3 is TGTGCCAGCAGTTCTCCACACGGAGTAAGAATCTTC. This codes for CASSSPHGVRIF.

The rearrangement joins TRBV5-1 to TRBJ2-1; 9 bases are shared with TRBD2. Per germline, CDR1 SGHRS and CDR2 YFSETQ. The CDR3 runs 16 residues. V was pared by 4 bases and J by 7 bases, with 12 bases of the junction left unmatched. The CDR3 reads CASSTPGRGGINEQFF. CDR3 bases: TGCGCCAGCAGCACCCCGGGGCGGGGGGGCATAAATGAGCAGTTCTTC.

A remark on this clone: Other DNA sequences of this sample code for an identical CDR3. The V and J genes are TRBV30 and TRBJ2-3; 11 bases match TRBD2. Germline-derived CDR1 and CDR2 are GTSNPN and SVGIG (reference sequence). The CDR3 length is 15 residues. Losses at the gene ends were 7 bases for V and 5 bases for J; bases not matched to a gene: 11. The CDR3 DNA reads TGTGCCTACGCTTTAGCGGGGGGGCATGGAGATACGCAGTATTTT. It translates to CAYALAGGHGDTQYF.

The chain couples TRBV28 to TRBJ1-6, with D unresolved. Germline V gives CDR1 MDHEN, CDR2 SYDVKM. The CDR3 is 12 residues long. V was cut by 6 bases and J by 8 bases, with 8 bases left in between. As DNA, the CDR3 is TGTGCCAGCAGGTCCCAGGATTCACCCCTCCACTTT. This gives the protein CASRSQDSPLHF.

This chain links TRBV19 with TRBJ2-6; the D gene is possibly TRBD1 (6 bases). This CDR3 region has 15 residues. Trimming left V 6 bases short and J 2 bases short, with 11 bases between. CDR1 is LNHDA, CDR2 SQIVND, per germline (reference sequence). CDR3 amino acids: CASRPEGAGANVLTF. CDR3 nucleotides: TGTGCCAGTAGACCTGAGGGGGCTGGGGCCAACGTCCTGACTTTC. Full variable domain (remainder filled in from reference TRBV19 and TRBJ2-6): DGGITQSPKYLFRKEGQNVTLSCEQNLNHDAMYWYRQDPGQGLRLIYYSQIVNDFQKGDIAEGYSVSREKKESFPLTVTSAQKNPTAFYLCASRPEGAGANVLTFGAGSRLTVL.

This chain joins TRBV29-1 and TRBJ1-1, with TRBD1 identical over 8 bases. The CDR3 length is 12 residues. Germline assignment: CDR1 SQVTM and CDR2 ANQGSEA. Trimming took 4 bases from V and 5 from J; bases not matched to a gene: 3. The CDR3 nucleotides are TGCAGCGTTGGGACAGGGCAGACTGAAGCTTTCTTT. This encodes CSVGTGQTEAFF. Combining the CDR3 with reference TRBV29-1 and TRBJ1-1 gives the whole variable domain SAVISQKPSRDICQRGTSLTIQCQVDSQVTMMFWYRQQPGQSLTLIATANQGSEATYESGFVIDKFPISRPNLTFSTLTVSNMSPEDSSIYLCSVGTGQTEAFFGQGTRLTVV.

V gene TRBV21-1 combines with J gene TRBJ1-1; no DNA check was done on the table's D call, TRBD1. TRBV21-1 is annotated as a pseudogene. The CDR3 length is 16 residues. The CDR3 sequence is CASSKASDRAGTEAFF. CDR3 DNA: TGTGCCAGCAGCAAAGCGTCTGACAGGGCGGGCACTGAAGCTTTCTTT.

In DNA form, the CDR3 reads TGTGCCAGCTCCCCGCAGGGTGTCCGCTCACCCCTCCACTTT. It is translated as CASSPQGVRSPLHF. The chain recombines TRBV11-2 with TRBJ1-6, with D possibly matching TRBD1 (5 bases). Germline lookup yields CDR1 SGHAT and CDR2 FQNNGV. Trimming shortened V by 8 bases and J by 10 bases, and 18 bases separated the two germline ends. The CDR3 extends over 14 amino acids.

The chain couples TRBV2 to TRBJ1-5; D possibly corresponds to TRBD1 (5 bases). The length of the CDR3 is 15 residues. CDR1 and CDR2 (germline): SNHLY, FYNNEI. Trimming took 8 bases from V and 7 from J, leaving 21 bases between them. The CDR3 is CASAREDSGTQPQHF. The CDR3 DNA reads TGTGCCAGCGCCAGGGAGGACTCGGGGACGCAGCCCCAGCATTTT.

As DNA, the CDR3 is TGTGCCAGCCACAGACAGAAAAATTCACCCCTCCACTTT. This sequence encodes CASHRQKNSPLHF. The chain carries TRBV6-5 and TRBJ1-6; a weak D match, TRBD1 (5 bases). The CDR3 sequence is 13 residues long. From germline, CDR1 is MNHEY and CDR2 SVGAGI. Trimming shortened V by 8 bases and J by 7 bases, and 12 bases separated the two germline ends.

V is TRBV7-3 and J is TRBJ2-2; 11 nucleotides align to TRBD2. V lost 5 bases and J lost 0; bases outside the gene matches: 8. The CDR3 has 18 residues. Germline CDR1 SGHTA, CDR2 FQGTGA. The CDR3 here is CASSLTSGGYSNTGELFF. In nucleotides, the CDR3 is TGTGCCAGCAGCCTTACTAGCGGGGGCTATTCGAACACCGGGGAGCTGTTTTTT.

In DNA form, the CDR3 reads TGTGCCAGCAGTGTCGCACAACCGGGACGCCTTGAAGCTTTCTTT. Its translation: CASSVAQPGRLEAFF. The chain has TRBV25-1 and TRBJ1-1; D is perhaps TRBD1 (5 bases). CDR1 is MGHDK and CDR2 is SYGVNS in the germline V gene. Trimming took off 4 bases at V and 7 bases at J, with 19 bases between the two ends. The CDR3 has 15 amino acids.

The rearrangement uses TRBV9 and TRBJ1-1; 10 bases match TRBD1. The CDR3 loop spans 15 amino acids. The V gene end was trimmed by 0 bases and the J gene end by 3 bases; junction bases not matched to a gene: 2. Germline CDR1 and CDR2: SGDLS and YYNGEE. The CDR3 here is CASSVGQGADTEAFF. Here the CDR3 DNA reads TGTGCCAGCAGCGTAGGACAGGGGGCGGACACTGAAGCTTTCTTT.

J is TRBJ2-7 and V is TRBV6-1, with 8 bases matching TRBD1. Germline V gene data show CDR1 as MNHNS and CDR2 as SASEGT. The CDR3 loop spans 12 amino acids. Losses at the gene ends were 6 bases for V and 6 bases for J; bases not matched to a gene: 4. CDR3: CASRRQGSEQYV. The CDR3 DNA follows: TGTGCCAGCAGAAGACAGGGGTCCGAGCAGTACGTC.

V usage is TRBV10-2 and J usage is TRBJ2-5; TRBD1 is a possible D gene (6 bases). Germline values: CDR1 WSHSY, CDR2 SAAADI. The CDR3 extends over 13 amino acids. The V and J ends lost 2 bases and 4 bases respectively, with 8 bases between them. The CDR3 loop is CASSEGQRETQYF. The DNA of the CDR3 is TGCGCCAGCAGTGAGGGACAGAGAGAGACCCAGTACTTC.

The chain couples TRBV30 to TRBJ1-5; no clear D. Trimming stripped 4 bases from V and 0 bases from J, with 7 bases between. The CDR3 is 13 residues long. Germline CDR1 is GTSNPN and CDR2 is SVGIG (reference sequence). The CDR3 DNA reads TGTGCCTGGACAGCGAGTAGCAATCAGCCCCAGCATTTT. This codes for CAWTASSNQPQHF.

This clone was counted between two and nine times. This rearrangement joins TRBV28 to TRBJ2-1, with D unclear. CDR1 and CDR2 from the germline V gene are MDHEN and SYDVKM. Trimming removed 2 bases from V and 6 bases from J, with 14 bases in between. CDR3 length equals 15 residues. The CDR3 bases are TGTGCCAGCAGTTTAAGCGTTCCTGGCGGCAATGAGCAGTTCTTC. It encodes CASSLSVPGGNEQFF. The full variable domain, in which reference TRBV28 and TRBJ2-1 provide the parts outside the CDR3, is DVKVTQSSRYLVKRTGEKVFLECVQDMDHENMFWYRQDPGLGLRLIYFSYDVKMKEKGDIPEGYSVSREKKERFSLILESASTNQTSMYLCASSLSVPGGNEQFFGPGTRLTVL.

This clone was seen only a few times. The chain carries TRBV7-9 and TRBJ1-1; 7 bases line up with TRBD1. CDR3 size: 12 residues. CDR1 and CDR2 (germline): SEHNR, FQNEAQ (reference sequence). With 5 bases clipped from V and 9 bases from J, the junction kept 6 bases outside the gene matches. The CDR3: CASSLLQGKAFF. The CDR3 region has the DNA TGTGCCAGCAGCCTACTACAGGGGAAAGCTTTCTTT.

V is TRBV7-2 and J is TRBJ1-4; no clear D. The CDR3 totals 15 residues. V was clipped by 1 base and J by 2 bases, with 8 bases between them. The germline gives CDR1 SGHTA, CDR2 FQGNSA. CDR3 sequence reads: CASSLGSQTNEKLFF. CDR3 coding DNA: TGTGCCAGCAGCTTAGGTTCCCAGACTAATGAAAAACTGTTTTTT. The complete variable domain, with remaining parts taken from reference TRBV7-2 and TRBJ1-4, reads GAGVSQSPSNKVTEKGKDVELRCDPISGHTALYWYRQSLGQGLEFLIYFQGNSAPDKSGLPSDRFSAERTGGSVSTLTIQRTQQEDSAVYLCASSLGSQTNEKLFFGSGTQLSVL.

The chain has TRBV7-9 and TRBJ2-1; D possibly matches TRBD1 or TRBD2 (5 bases each). This CDR3 spans 12 amino acids. With 1 base removed from V and 12 bases from J, the gap between germline ends came to 10 bases. CDR1 SEHNR and CDR2 FQNEAQ come from the germline V gene (reference sequence). DNA for the CDR3: TGTGCCAGCAGCTTAGGAGGGGTTCTGCAGTTCTTC. Translation gives CASSLGGVLQFF.

This clone was detected once. J is TRBJ2-2 and V is TRBV6-4; D is unclear. Germline loops: CDR1 MRHNA, CDR2 SNTAGT. This CDR3 comprises 13 residues. The V end lost 4 bases, the J end lost 6 bases, and 9 bases lay between the germline ends. DNA for the CDR3: TGTGCCAGCAGTGGGACGACCCCCGGGGAGCTGTTTTTT. Protein product: CASSGTTPGELFF.